This T cell receptor beta chain derives from a study of Ad26.COV2.S vaccination and SARS-CoV-2 variants. The overall study: This donor came from the COV1001 trial of Ad26.COV2.S. Ad26.COV2.S, an intramuscular injection, was given once or twice 56 days apart. General observations from the study: Vaccine and placebo groups showed comparable non-spike TCR breadth. The authors reported substantial breadth in spike-specific CD8+ and CD4+ T cell responses after vaccination.

Treatment here: roughly 19 received Ad26.COV2.S at low or high dose, single or two shots; about five received placebo; per-sample allocation not given. The samples date from day 63 after the first vaccine or placebo injection. TCRdb's table, derived via immunoSEQ multiplex PCR, lists solely in-frame clones and lacks some. Of roughly 500,000 clones in the sample, around 85% were seen once. As concerns this clone: Its antigen is not known.

The germline gives CDR1 MGHDK, CDR2 SYGVNS. Trimming left V 4 bases short and J 6 bases short, with 16 bases between. The CDR3 contains 14 residues. This clonotype originated in a person between 18 and 65 years old who received the Ad26.COV2.S COVID-19 vaccine or a placebo. The chain carries TRBV25-1 and TRBJ2-7; weak D call: TRBD2 (6 bases). Sequences were derived from peripheral blood, sampled in a trial of Ad26.COV2.S vaccine versus placebo. The CDR3 here is CASSGWGVRTEQYF. DNA of the CDR3: TGTGCCAGCAGTGGATGGGGGGTCAGGACCGAGCAGTACTTC.